One and the same sample provided the 7 T cell receptor beta chains below, sequenced in a study of T cells in Graves' hyperthyroidism and ophthalmopathy. From RNA transcripts, TCR beta CDR3 regions were amplified. First-round RT-PCR with HTBI primers amplified the TCR CDR3 region. Via MiXCR, TCRdb re-called the multiplex PCR reads, giving one row per CDR3 protein. The data contain 450,000 to 650,000 distinct CDR3 sequences, less than 25% of them singletons. Material: blood. The receptors come from a man between 18 and 29 years old with Graves' hyperthyroidism.

This clonotype was seen many times. This chain joins TRBV6-5 and TRBJ1-1; D gene unclear. The CDR3 covers 13 residues. The germline V gene has CDR1 MNHEY and CDR2 SVGAGI. With 0 bases removed from V and 9 bases from J, the gap between germline ends came to 11 bases. CDR3 in amino acids: CASSYSDGVKAFF. The CDR3 coding sequence is TGTGCCAGCAGTTACTCCGACGGCGTGAAAGCTTTCTTT.

The chain employs TRBV20-1 and TRBJ2-1, with TRBD2 identical over 8 bases. The length of the CDR3 is 14 residues. V dropped 3 bases and J dropped 4; count of bases not matched to a gene: 5. In germline, CDR1 is DFQATT, CDR2 SNEGSKA (reference sequence). The CDR3 DNA sequence: TGCAGTGCTAGGAAGGCGGGGGGTTACAATGAGCAGTTCTTC. Its translation is CSARKAGGYNEQFF.

The chain employs TRBV28 and TRBJ1-2, with D unclear. The CDR3 has 11 residues. V was clipped by 6 bases and J by 6 bases, with 8 bases between them. CDR1 and CDR2 from the germline V gene are MDHEN and SYDVKM. The CDR3 nucleotides are TGTGCCAGCAGAGCGACGGATGGCTACACCTTC. This gives the protein CASRATDGYTF.

This clonotype was seen at least ten times. V gene TRBV6-5 combines with J gene TRBJ2-5; the D gene could be TRBD1 or TRBD2 (6 bases each). CDR1 is MNHEY and CDR2 is SVGAGI in the germline V gene. Trimming cost V 2 bases and J 4 bases, with 11 bases left between them. The CDR3 sequence is 14 residues long. CDR3 in DNA: TGTGCCAGCAGTTACGGGGGGCGGGGAGAGACCCAGTACTTC. As protein: CASSYGGRGETQYF.

The genes are TRBV6-5 and TRBJ1-2, with 8 bases lining up with TRBD1. CDR1 and CDR2 from the germline V gene are MNHEY and SVGAGI. This CDR3 is 16 amino acids long. V dropped 3 bases and J dropped 4; count of bases not matched to a gene: 10. The CDR3 is CASSYVRTGRSYGYTF. CDR3 coding DNA: TGTGCCAGCAGTTATGTTAGGACAGGGAGGTCCTATGGCTACACCTTC.

The chain has TRBV15 and TRBJ2-7; D unresolved. This CDR3 has 15 amino acids. V was pared by 0 bases and J by 2 bases, with 11 bases between. CDR1 and CDR2 from the germline V gene are LNHNV and YYDKDF (reference sequence). As DNA, the CDR3 is TGTGCCACCAGCAGAGATCAGGTAGTCCCCTACGAGCAGTACTTC. The encoded protein is CATSRDQVVPYEQYF.

This clonotype was seen many times. This sequence joins TRBV7-6 and TRBJ1-1, with D maybe TRBD1 (5 bases). Trimming removed 5 bases at V and 3 bases at J, with 13 bases between. The CDR3 is made up of 14 amino acids. CDR1 and CDR2 from the germline V gene are SGHVS and FNYEAQ. Here the CDR3 reads CASSTGPGDTEAFF. CDR3 bases: TGTGCCAGCAGCACCGGTCCGGGGGACACTGAAGCTTTCTTT.